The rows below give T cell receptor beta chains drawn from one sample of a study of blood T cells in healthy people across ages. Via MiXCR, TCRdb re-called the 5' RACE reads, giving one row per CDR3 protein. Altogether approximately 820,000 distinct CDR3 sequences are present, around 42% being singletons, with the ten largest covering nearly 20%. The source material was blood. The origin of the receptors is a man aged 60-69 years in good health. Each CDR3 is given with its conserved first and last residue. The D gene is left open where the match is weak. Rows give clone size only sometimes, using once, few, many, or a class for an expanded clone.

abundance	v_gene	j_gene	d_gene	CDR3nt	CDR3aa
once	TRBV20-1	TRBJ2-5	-	TGCAGTGCTAGAGGGGGGATAGGGCTTGGAGAGACCCAGTACTTC	CSARGGIGLGETQYF
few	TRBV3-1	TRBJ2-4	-	TGTGCCAGCAGCCAACCAGGGTGGCCCCCTATAGCCAAAAACATTCAGTACTTC	CASSQPGWPPIAKNIQYF
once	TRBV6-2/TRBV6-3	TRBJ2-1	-	TGTGCCAGCAGTTACGGTCGGGAACTTTACTACAATGAGCAGTTCTTC	CASSYGRELYYNEQFF
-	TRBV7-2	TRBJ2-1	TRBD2	TGTGCCAGCAGGATTAGCGGGGGGGGTAATGAGCAGTTCTTC	CASRISGGGNEQFF
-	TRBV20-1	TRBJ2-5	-	TGCAGTGCTAGAGATGCTGGGAGCCCCGAGCAAGAGACCCAGTACTTC	CSARDAGSPEQETQYF
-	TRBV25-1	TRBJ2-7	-	TGTGCCAGCAGTGACCGGATGACGAACTACGAGCAGTACTTC	CASSDRMTNYEQYF
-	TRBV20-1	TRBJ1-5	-	TGCAGTGCTAGAGATCACAGGGTTCATCAGCCCCAGCATTTT	CSARDHRVHQPQHF
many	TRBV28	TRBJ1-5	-	TGTGCCAGCAGACGACCTGGCCAGCCCCAGCATTTT	CASRRPGQPQHF
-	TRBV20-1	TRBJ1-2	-	TGCAGTGCTCCCCCCTTAGACAGAACCTATGGCTACACCTTC	CSAPPLDRTYGYTF
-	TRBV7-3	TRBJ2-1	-	TGTGCCAGCAGCATGGGGGGCTCCTACAATGAGCAGTTCTTC	CASSMGGSYNEQFF
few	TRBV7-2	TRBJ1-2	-	TGTGCCAGCAGTTTCTCCGGGCCTAACTATGGCTACACCTTC	CASSFSGPNYGYTF
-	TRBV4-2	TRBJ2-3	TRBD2	TGTGCCAGCAGCCTCTCGGGGACTAGGAATGCGCAGTATTTT	CASSLSGTRNAQYF
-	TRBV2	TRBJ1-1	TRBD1	TGTGCCAGCAGGAAGGGGGCTGAGGACACTGAAGCTTTCTTT	CASRKGAEDTEAFF
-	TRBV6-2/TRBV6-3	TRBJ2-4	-	TGTGCCAGCAGTGCGCGTCAACTCAAAATGTTGCAGTACTTC	CASSARQLKMLQYF
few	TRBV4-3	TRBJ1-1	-	TGCGCCAGCAGCCAAGAGCGAGATGGGGGGGACACTGAAGCTTTCTTT	CASSQERDGGDTEAFF
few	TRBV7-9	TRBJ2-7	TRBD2	TGTGCCAGCAGACCACAGACTAGCAGTCCCTACGAGCAGTACTTC	CASRPQTSSPYEQYF
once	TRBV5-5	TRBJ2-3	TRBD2	TGTGCCAGCAGCTTCACGGGGGGTATTGGAGATGCGCAGTATTTT	CASSFTGGIGDAQYF
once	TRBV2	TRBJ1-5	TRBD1	TGTGCCAGCAGCGAGGACAGGGGGAGCAATCAACCCCAGCATTTT	CASSEDRGSNQPQHF
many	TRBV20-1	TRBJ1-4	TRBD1	TGCAGTGCTAGTGACAGGGGTGCCTTCAATGAAAAACTGTTTTTT	CSASDRGAFNEKLFF
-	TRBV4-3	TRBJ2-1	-	TGCGCCAGCAGCCAAGATCCCACGAGTTTCAATGAGCAGTTCTTC	CASSQDPTSFNEQFF
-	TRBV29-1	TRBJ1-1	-	TGCAGCGTTGACGGGGACACGAGCACTGAAGCTTTCTTT	CSVDGDTSTEAFF
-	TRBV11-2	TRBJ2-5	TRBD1	TGTGCCAGCAGGAACAGGGGTGGAGAGACCCAGTACTTC	CASRNRGGETQYF
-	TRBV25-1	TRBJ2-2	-	TGTGCCAGCAGTGTCCCGAACACCGGGGAGCTGTTTTTT	CASSVPNTGELFF
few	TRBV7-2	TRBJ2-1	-	TGTGCCAGCAGCTTAGCGGGGGGAAACTACAATGAGCAGTTCTTC	CASSLAGGNYNEQFF
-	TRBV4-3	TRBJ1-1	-	TGCGCCAGCAGCCAAGATAGGGCATACGGCGCTTTCTTT	CASSQDRAYGAFF
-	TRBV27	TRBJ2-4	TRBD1	TGTGCCAGCAAAGGGACAGGGGGGCTCCTAGCCAAAAACATTCAGTACTTC	CASKGTGGLLAKNIQYF
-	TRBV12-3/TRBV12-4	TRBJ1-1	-	TGTGCCAGCAGACGGGACGGGTCTGAAGCTTTCTTT	CASRRDGSEAFF
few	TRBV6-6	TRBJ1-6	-	TGTGCCAGTCAATCAGGGTTGGATTCACCCCTCCACTTT	CASQSGLDSPLHF
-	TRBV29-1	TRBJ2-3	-	TGCAGCGTTGAGCAGGGACCTACAGATACGCAGTATTTT	CSVEQGPTDTQYF
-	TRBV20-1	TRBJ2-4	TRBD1	TGCAGTGCTAAAGACAGGGGAGTGTTAACCAAAAACATTCAGTACTTC	CSAKDRGVLTKNIQYF
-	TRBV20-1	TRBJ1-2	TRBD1	TGCAGTGCTAGTTCCGGGACAGGGAAGGGTAACTATGGCTACACCTTC	CSASSGTGKGNYGYTF
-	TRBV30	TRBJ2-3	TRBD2	TGTGCCTGGAGTGTAGTAGCGGGCGGAGATACGCAGTATTTT	CAWSVVAGGDTQYF
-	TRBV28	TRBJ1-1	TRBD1	TGTGCCAGCAGCCCGGGGGGAGGGGGCGGGACTGAAGCTTTCTTT	CASSPGGGGGTEAFF
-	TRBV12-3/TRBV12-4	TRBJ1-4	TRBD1	TGTGCCAGCACTCCGGACAGGGAAAAACTGTTTTTT	CASTPDREKLFF
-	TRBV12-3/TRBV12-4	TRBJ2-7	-	TGTGCCAGCAGTTTTTGGGGGTCGGGCTCCTACGAGCAGTACTTC	CASSFWGSGSYEQYF
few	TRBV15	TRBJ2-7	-	TGTGCCACCAGCAGAGCCTTAGGAGGTCGGAGCTCCTACGAGCAGTACTTC	CATSRALGGRSSYEQYF
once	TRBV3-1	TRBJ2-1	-	TGTGCCAGCAGCCAAGATAGTGGGGGGGCCTCCTACAATGAGCAGTTCTTC	CASSQDSGGASYNEQFF
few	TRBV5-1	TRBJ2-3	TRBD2	TGCGCCAGCAGCTCTTGGACTAGCGCGGCCACAGATACGCAGTATTTT	CASSSWTSAATDTQYF
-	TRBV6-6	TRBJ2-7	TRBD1	TGTGCCAGCAGTTATGGTCCGGGACAGGCCTACGAGCAGTACTTC	CASSYGPGQAYEQYF
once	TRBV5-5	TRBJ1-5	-	TGTGCCAGCAGCTCAGGGGAAGAGAGCAATCAGCCCCAGCATTTT	CASSSGEESNQPQHF
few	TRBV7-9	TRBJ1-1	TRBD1	TGTGCCAGCAGCTCCACCGGACAGGGGACGGTGAACACTGAAGCTTTCTTT	CASSSTGQGTVNTEAFF
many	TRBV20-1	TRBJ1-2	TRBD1	TGCAGTGCTCTGCGACAGGGGGACTATGGCTACACCTTC	CSALRQGDYGYTF
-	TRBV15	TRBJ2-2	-	TGTGCCACCAGCTGGGACGCCCGCGGGGAGCTGTTTTTT	CATSWDARGELFF
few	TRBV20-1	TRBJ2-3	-	TGCAGTGCTACCCTTTGGGGGAACACAGATACGCAGTATTTT	CSATLWGNTDTQYF
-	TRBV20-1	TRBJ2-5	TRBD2	TGCAGTGCTCTGACTAGCGGGGTCCAAGAGACCCAGTACTTC	CSALTSGVQETQYF
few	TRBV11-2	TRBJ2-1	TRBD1	TGTGCCAGCAGCCAAGGGGGCCGGTGGAATGAGCAGTTCTTC	CASSQGGRWNEQFF
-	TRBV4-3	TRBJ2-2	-	TGCGCCAGCAGCCAGGGGAAGGTCGGGGAGCTGTTTTTT	CASSQGKVGELFF
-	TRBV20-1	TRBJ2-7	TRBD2	TGCAGTGCTACCGGGGTGGTAGCGGGGGGGAGGAGCTCCTACAATGAGCAGTACTTC	CSATGVVAGGRSSYNEQYF
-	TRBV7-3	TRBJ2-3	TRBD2	TGTGCCAGCAGCTTCGGGAGCGGGGGAGGGGGTACGCAGTATTTT	CASSFGSGGGGTQYF
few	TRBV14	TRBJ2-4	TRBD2	TGTGCCAGCAGCCAACTAGCGGCCTCCACAAACATTCAGTACTTC	CASSQLAASTNIQYF
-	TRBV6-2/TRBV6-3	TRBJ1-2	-	TGTGCCAGCAGTGACTCATGGACGGCCTATGGCTACACCTTC	CASSDSWTAYGYTF
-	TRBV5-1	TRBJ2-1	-	TGCGCCAGCAGCTTGCGACAGCCCGTCTCCTACAATGAGCAGTTCTTC	CASSLRQPVSYNEQFF
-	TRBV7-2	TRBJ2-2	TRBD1	TGTGCCAGCAGCTTAGCCAGGGGGCATGGCGGGGAGCTGTTTTTT	CASSLARGHGGELFF
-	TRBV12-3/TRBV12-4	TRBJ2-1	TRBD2	TGTGCCAGCAGTGTACTAGCGGTATCCCCTGCTGAGCAGTTCTTC	CASSVLAVSPAEQFF
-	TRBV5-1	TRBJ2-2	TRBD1	TGCGCCAGCAGGATACAGGGGGCTTTGAACACCGGGGAGCTGTTTTTT	CASRIQGALNTGELFF
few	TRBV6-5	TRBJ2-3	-	TGTGCCAGCAGGGGAGGCCCCGGGGGTACGCAGTATTTT	CASRGGPGGTQYF
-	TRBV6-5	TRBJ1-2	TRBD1	TGTGCCAGCAGTTACGACAGGGGTCGCGCAGAGGGCTACACCTTC	CASSYDRGRAEGYTF
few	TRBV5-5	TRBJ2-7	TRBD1	TGTGCCAGCAGCTGGGGACAGTCCCCCTACGAGCAGTACTTC	CASSWGQSPYEQYF
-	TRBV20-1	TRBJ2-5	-	TGCAGTGCTAACCCCGGGGTATATGAGCAGTACTTC	CSANPGVYEQYF
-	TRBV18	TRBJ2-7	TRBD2	TGTGCCAGCTCATCGGGCCCTAGCGGCAGCGCCTACGAGCAGTACTTC	CASSSGPSGSAYEQYF